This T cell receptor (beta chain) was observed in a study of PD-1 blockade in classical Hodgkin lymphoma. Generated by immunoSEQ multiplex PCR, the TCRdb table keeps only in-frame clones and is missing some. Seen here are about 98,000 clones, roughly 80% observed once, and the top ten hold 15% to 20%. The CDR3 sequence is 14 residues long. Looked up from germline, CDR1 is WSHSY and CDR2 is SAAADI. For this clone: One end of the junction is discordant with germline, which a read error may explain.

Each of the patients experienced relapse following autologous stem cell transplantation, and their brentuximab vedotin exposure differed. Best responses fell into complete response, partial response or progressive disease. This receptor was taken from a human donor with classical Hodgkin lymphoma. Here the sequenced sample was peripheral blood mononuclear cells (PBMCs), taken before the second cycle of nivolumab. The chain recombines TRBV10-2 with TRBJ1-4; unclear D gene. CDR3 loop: CASSEWNGREKLFF. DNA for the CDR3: TGCGCCAGCAGCGAGTGGAACGGCAGAGAAAAACTGTTTTTT.